This T cell receptor (beta chain) was found in a study of shared clonotypes between healthy human individuals. In the study overall: Each donor contributed plates that comprised three CD4 naive, three CD4 memory, two CD8 naive and one CD8 memory.

Measured with immunoSEQ multiplex PCR; TCRdb has only the in-frame clones, and not every one. The sample gives 2,500,000 or so clones, roughly 93% of which show up once; approximately 0.37% is in the top ten. Comment on this clone: The same CDR3 also results from other DNA sequences found in this sample.

The receptor was isolated from a man aged 18 to 30 in good health. Some clones in this sample may be carry-over from other donors' samples. Sequenced: naive CD4+ T cells from PBMCs. Subset specified: CD45RA+ positively selected.

The CDR3 spells CASRQGREKLFF. The CDR3 DNA sequence: TGTGCCAGCAGACAGGGTCGGGAAAAACTGTTTTTT. V is TRBV2 and J is TRBJ1-4, with D perhaps TRBD1 (6 bases). This CDR3 has 12 residues. From germline, CDR1 is SNHLY and CDR2 FYNNEI. V was clipped by 6 bases and J by 8 bases, with 10 bases between them.